The 32 T cell receptor beta chains below all came from one sample that was sequenced in a study of blood T cell repertoires in COVID-19. The table came from immunoSEQ multiplex PCR; TCRdb's copy has only in-frame clones and leaves some out. The table shows some 510,000 clones, with approximately 90% occurring only once. The specimen sequenced was PBMCs or T cells enriched from blood (not recorded which). Source of these receptors: a woman aged 40 to 49 who had recovered from COVID-19.

This clone was counted a few times. The J gene is TRBJ2-2, the V gene TRBV6-2 or TRBV6-3; possible D gene TRBD2, 6 bases. CDR1 MNHEY and CDR2 SVGEGT come from the germline V gene. The CDR3 is 16 residues long. Trimming took off 0 bases at V and 4 bases at J, with 12 bases between the two ends. DNA for the CDR3: TGTGCCAGCAGTTACTCGACGGACTACTTCACCGGGGAGCTGTTTTTT. It yields the protein CASSYSTDYFTGELFF.

This clone was detected a few times. This chain joins TRBV29-1 and TRBJ2-1; 7 bases are a match to TRBD2. Looked up from germline, CDR1 is SQVTM and CDR2 is ANQGSEA. J was trimmed by 2 bases and V by 7 bases; bases with no gene match: 2. The CDR3 contains 12 residues. CDR3 nucleotides: TGCAGCGCCGGGGGGACCTACAATGAGCAGTTCTTC. This gives the protein CSAGGTYNEQFF.

V is TRBV11-2 and J is TRBJ2-7; the D is unclear. This CDR3 spans 15 amino acids. Looked up from germline, CDR1 is SGHAT and CDR2 is FQNNGV. V was pared by 4 bases and J by 3 bases, with 16 bases between. The CDR3 nucleotides are TGTGCCAGCAGCTCACGTCCGACCTCGGGCTACGAGCAGTACTTC. Protein: CASSSRPTSGYEQYF.

The J gene is TRBJ1-4, the V gene TRBV7-9; 7 bases are a match to TRBD1. Germline loops: CDR1 SEHNR, CDR2 FQNEAQ (reference sequence). The CDR3 contains 13 residues. J gave up 8 bases and V 3 bases, and 3 bases lay outside the gene matches. This CDR3 reads CASSFRTGEKLFF. The CDR3 nucleotides read TGTGCCAGCAGCTTTCGGACAGGAGAAAAACTGTTTTTT.

This chain connects TRBV5-6 to TRBJ2-3, with D possibly matching TRBD1 (5 bases). There are 16 residues in the CDR3. With 0 bases removed from V and 0 bases from J, the gap between germline ends came to 11 bases. Germline V gives CDR1 SGHDT, CDR2 YYEEEE. The CDR3 loop reads CASSLVTAESTDTQYF. CDR3 coding DNA: TGTGCCAGCAGCTTGGTGACAGCAGAGAGCACAGATACGCAGTATTTT.

V is TRBV5-1 and J is TRBJ1-6, with D perhaps matching TRBD1 (5 bases). In germline, CDR1 is SGHRS, CDR2 YFSETQ. The length of the CDR3 is 18 residues. V was shortened by 4 bases and J by 7 bases, with 24 bases between the two germline ends. Here the CDR3 reads CASSPDIPSRVVNSPLHF. The CDR3 DNA reads TGCGCCAGCAGCCCGGACATTCCCTCAAGGGTTGTGAATTCACCCCTCCACTTT.

The rearrangement joins TRBV18 to TRBJ2-5; D is uncertain. Between the trimmed V and J ends, which lost 8 bases and 2 bases, there was a span of 12 bases. Germline CDR1 KGHSH, CDR2 LQKENI. The CDR3 is 13 residues long. DNA of the CDR3: TGTGCCAGCGCAGGTCTTCAGCAAGAGACCCAGTACTTC. Encoded protein: CASAGLQQETQYF.

The V and J genes are TRBV11-3 and TRBJ1-3; TRBD1 aligns across 9 bases. From germline, CDR1 is SGHNT and CDR2 YENEEA. This CDR3 is built from 14 residues. V gave up 5 bases and J gave up 4 bases; unmatched junction bases: 3. CDR3 residues: CASSATGGGNTIYF. The CDR3 region has the DNA TGTGCCAGCAGCGCTACAGGGGGCGGAAACACCATATATTTT.

This clone was seen only once. This rearrangement joins TRBV4-3 to TRBJ2-1, with 8 bases identical to TRBD2. After removal of 2 bases from V and 7 bases from J, the junction contained 7 bases not matched to a gene. The germline CDR1 and CDR2 sequences are LGHNA and YSLEER. The CDR3 length is 15 residues. This CDR3 reads CASSQFQREYNEQFF. The CDR3 DNA follows: TGCGCCAGCAGCCAATTCCAGCGGGAGTATAATGAGCAGTTCTTC.

V is TRBV7-9 and J is TRBJ1-3, with 7 bases identical to TRBD1. Germline CDR1 reads SEHNR; CDR2 reads FQNEAQ (reference sequence). The CDR3 has 14 amino acids. J lost 5 bases, V lost 4 bases, and 5 bases had no gene match. CDR3 coding DNA: TGTGCCAGCAGCTATTCGGGACAGAGAAACACCATATATTTT. This sequence encodes CASSYSGQRNTIYF.

With regard to this clone: The junction shows a germline mismatch at one end, possibly a read error. This chain uses TRBV2 with TRBJ1-1; 7 bases line up with TRBD1. The germline gives CDR1 SNHLY, CDR2 FYNNEI. This CDR3 spans 13 amino acids. CDR3 region: CASNPQTGAGKRF. CDR3 sequence (DNA): TGTGCCAGCAACCCGCAAACAGGGGCCGGAAAGCGGTTT. The full variable domain, in which reference TRBV2 and TRBJ1-1 provide the parts outside the CDR3, is EPEVTQTPSHQVTQMGQEVILRCVPISNHLYFYWYRQILGQKVEFLVSFYNNEISEKSEIFDDQFSVERPDGSNFTLKIRSTKLEDSAMYFCASNPQTGAGKRFGQGTRLTVV.

This chain links TRBV12-3 or TRBV12-4 with TRBJ2-5; TRBD1 matches 7 bases. The CDR3 is 13 amino acids. The V gene end was trimmed by 6 bases and the J gene end by 5 bases; junction bases not matched to a gene: 6. CDR3 nucleotides: TGTGCCAGCAGCCCGACAGGGTTGGAGACCCAGTACTTC. Translation: CASSPTGLETQYF.

This chain uses TRBV12-3 or TRBV12-4 with TRBJ1-1; no firm D call. This CDR3 has 13 amino acids. Trimming took 4 bases from V and 10 from J, leaving 16 bases between them. The CDR3 coding sequence is TGTGCCAGCAGTTCTACGGGTGTGGGAGCAGCTTTCTTT. This translates into CASSSTGVGAAFF.

V and J are TRBV29-1 and TRBJ2-1, with 10 bases aligning to TRBD2. V trimming: 4 bases; J trimming: 15 bases; junction bases outside the gene matches: 15. Germline V CDR1 and CDR2: SQVTM, ANQGSEA. This CDR3 contains 14 residues. CDR3 sequence (DNA): TGCAGCGTTGCCACTAGCGGGAAGGGGGGTGGTCCGTTCTTC. This encodes CSVATSGKGGGPFF.

V and J are TRBV15 and TRBJ2-5; no reliable D call. Trimming left V 1 base short and J 5 bases short, with 5 bases between. The CDR3 sequence is 12 residues long. The germline V gene has CDR1 LNHNV and CDR2 YYDKDF (reference sequence). CDR3 coding DNA: TGTGCCACCAGCAGAGCACAGGAGACCCAGTACTTC. It translates to CATSRAQETQYF. Full variable domain (missing parts from reference TRBV15 and TRBJ2-5): DAMVIQNPRYQVTQFGKPVTLSCSQTLNHNVMYWYQQKSSQAPKLLFHYYDKDFNNEADTPDNFQSRRPNTSFCFLDIRSPGLGDTAMYLCATSRAQETQYFGPGTRLLVL.

The chain has TRBV7-2 and TRBJ2-4; D ambiguous. The CDR3 loop spans 17 amino acids. CDR1 is SGHTA and CDR2 is FQGNSA in the germline V gene. The V gene lost 1 base and the J gene lost 0 bases, with 13 bases spanning the gap. CDR3 nucleotide sequence: TGTGCCAGCAGCTTAGGGGCCACCCTGGGAGCCAAAAACATTCAGTACTTC. It specifies CASSLGATLGAKNIQYF.

This chain joins TRBV5-1 and TRBJ1-1, with 7 bases identical to TRBD1. Trimming removed 2 bases from V and 0 bases from J; junction bases left unmatched: 7. In germline, CDR1 is SGHRS, CDR2 YFSETQ. The CDR3 sequence is 16 residues long. CDR3 nucleotides: TGCGCCAGCAGCTTAGGACAGGACTATATGAACACTGAAGCTTTCTTT. Translated, it gives CASSLGQDYMNTEAFF. Complete variable domain (other parts from reference TRBV5-1 and TRBJ1-1): KAGVTQTPRYLIKTRGQQVTLSCSPISGHRSVSWYQQTPGQGLQFLFEYFSETQRNKGNFPGRFSGRQFSNSRSEMNVSTLELGDSALYLCASSLGQDYMNTEAFFGQGTRLTVV.

This chain connects TRBV7-8 to TRBJ1-1, with a weak D call TRBD1 (6 bases). Germline V gene data show CDR1 as SGHVS and CDR2 as FQNEAQ. Trimming removed 0 bases at V and 1 base at J, with 12 bases between. This CDR3 has 16 amino acids. The CDR3 loop reads CASSLADQGTNTEAFF. The CDR3 coding sequence is TGTGCCAGCAGCTTAGCCGATCAGGGGACGAACACTGAAGCTTTCTTT.

This chain connects TRBV2 to TRBJ1-3; the D gene is possibly TRBD1 (6 bases). The ends were cut back, 6 bases at V and 4 bases at J, with 13 bases in the middle. Germline values: CDR1 SNHLY, CDR2 FYNNEI. The CDR3 has 14 amino acids. The CDR3 is CASRQGSRGNTIYF. The DNA of the CDR3 is TGTGCCAGCAGACAGGGATCGCGCGGAAACACCATATATTTT.

The V and J genes are TRBV7-9 and TRBJ2-1, with D possibly TRBD2 on 6 matching bases. Trimming removed 8 bases from V and 5 bases from J, with 19 bases in between. The germline V gene has CDR1 SEHNR and CDR2 FQNEAQ (reference sequence). The CDR3 contains 15 residues. This CDR3 is CASFNSQSGDNEQFF. The CDR3 DNA follows: TGTGCCAGCTTTAATTCACAGTCGGGGGACAATGAGCAGTTCTTC.

CDR3 sequence: CASSLREQYF. The CDR3 bases are TGTGCCAGCAGTTTGCGGGAGCAGTACTTC. V is TRBV12-3 or TRBV12-4 and J is TRBJ2-7; D gene unclear. The CDR3 spans 10 residues. V lost 3 bases and J 7 bases, leaving 4 bases between the germline ends.

CDR3: CASSTTSGLSTDTQYF. The CDR3 DNA follows: TGTGCCAGCAGCACAACTAGCGGACTTAGCACAGATACGCAGTATTTT. The chain is built from TRBV7-2 and TRBJ2-3; 8 positions agree with TRBD2. Germline trimming cut 5 bases from V and 0 bases from J; bases unmatched to any gene: 7. From germline, CDR1 is SGHTA and CDR2 FQGNSA. The CDR3 loop spans 16 amino acids.

This chain uses TRBV15 with TRBJ2-7; 7 positions match TRBD1. CDR3 length: 15 residues. Losses at the gene ends were 0 bases for V and 2 bases for J; bases not matched to a gene: 4. The germline gives CDR1 LNHNV, CDR2 YYDKDF (reference sequence). The chain's CDR3 is CATSRDPGTAYEQYF. The CDR3 DNA is TGTGCCACCAGCAGAGATCCCGGGACAGCCTACGAGCAGTACTTC. Variable domain in full (rest from reference TRBV15 and TRBJ2-7): DAMVIQNPRYQVTQFGKPVTLSCSQTLNHNVMYWYQQKSSQAPKLLFHYYDKDFNNEADTPDNFQSRRPNTSFCFLDIRSPGLGDTAMYLCATSRDPGTAYEQYFGPGTRLTVT.

The sample holds one count of this clone. J is TRBJ1-1 and V is TRBV4-3; no definite D call. Germline lookup yields CDR1 LGHNA and CDR2 YSLEER. The CDR3 has 15 amino acids. The germline V and J ends were trimmed by 0 bases and 4 bases, with 12 bases remaining between them. For the CDR3, the DNA is TGCGCCAGCAGCCAAGATCGGGATTTTGGCACTGAAGCTTTCTTT. Translated, it gives CASSQDRDFGTEAFF.

V is TRBV2 and J is TRBJ2-3; 10 bases are shared with TRBD2. Germline V gives CDR1 SNHLY, CDR2 FYNNEI. The CDR3 runs 17 residues. Germline trimming cut 2 bases from V and 6 bases from J; bases unmatched to any gene: 11. The DNA for the CDR3 is TGTGCCAGCAGTGAATTTAGGTCTAGCGGGAGTAGGGATACGCAGTATTTT. It codes for CASSEFRSSGSRDTQYF.

CDR3 in amino acids: CATSDMNSYGYTF. CDR3 bases: TGTGCCACCAGTGATATGAATAGCTATGGCTACACCTTC. The chain links TRBV24-1 to TRBJ1-2; D ambiguous. This CDR3 contains 13 residues. V was trimmed by 3 bases and J by 4 bases, leaving 8 bases between them. In germline, CDR1 is KGHDR, CDR2 SFDVKD.

The table lists this clone with a count of one. The gene calls are TRBV4-2 and TRBJ2-7, with a weak D call TRBD2 (5 bases). V dropped 2 bases and J dropped 2 bases, with 13 bases sitting between them. From germline, CDR1 is LGHNA and CDR2 YNFKEQ. The CDR3 runs to 15 residues. In DNA form, the CDR3 reads TGTGCCAGCAGCCAACGGGCGGGCCCTCCCTACGAGCAGTACTTC. Translated, it gives CASSQRAGPPYEQYF.

The CDR3 DNA reads TGTGCCAGCAGCTTGGAGGCAGGGGCCGATGAAAAACTGTTTTTT. It is translated as CASSLEAGADEKLFF. V usage is TRBV5-4 and J usage is TRBJ1-4; perhaps TRBD1 as D (6 bases). Germline CDR1 reads SGHNT; CDR2 reads YYREEE (reference sequence). CDR3 length: 15 amino acids. The V and J ends lost 0 bases and 6 bases respectively, with 12 bases between them.

Notes on this clone: The junction departs from the called germline gene at one end, perhaps through a read error. The genes are TRBV28 and TRBJ1-1; D not resolved. Germline-derived CDR1 and CDR2 are MDHEN and SYDVKM. CDR3 size: 8 residues. CDR3 DNA sequence: TGTGCCAGCCTGGTTGGCGGATTT. Translated: CASLVGGF.

The CDR3: CASSLDLPNSYNEQFF. The CDR3 nucleotides are TGTGCCAGCAGTTTAGATCTACCTAACAGCTACAATGAGCAGTTCTTC. V usage is TRBV27 and J usage is TRBJ2-1; D ambiguous. The CDR3 is 16 amino acids. Trimming removed 2 bases from V and 3 bases from J, with 14 bases in between. Germline V gives CDR1 MNHEY, CDR2 SMNVEV (reference sequence).

The chain combines TRBV5-8 with TRBJ1-1; tentatively, D is TRBD1 (5 bases). CDR1 is SGHTS and CDR2 is YDEGEE in the germline V gene. V was trimmed by 3 bases and J by 2 bases, leaving 8 bases between them. The CDR3 has 13 residues. The CDR3 protein is CASSWGVNTEAFF. The CDR3, as DNA: TGTGCCAGCAGCTGGGGGGTCAACACTGAAGCTTTCTTT.

In its sample, this clone was seen a few times. The genes are TRBV11-3 and TRBJ1-5; unclear D gene. The length of the CDR3 is 13 residues. CDR1 is SGHNT and CDR2 is YENEEA in the germline V gene. The V and J ends lost 1 base and 9 bases respectively, with 10 bases between them. The CDR3 sequence is CASSLGRESPQHF. CDR3 coding DNA: TGTGCCAGCAGCTTAGGCCGCGAGTCGCCCCAGCATTTT.